This TCR beta chain came from a study of T cells after yellow fever vaccination. Study results and caveats: Researchers noted that a small share of clonotypes showed up in both CD4 and CD8 compartments.

With V trimmed by 6 bases and J by 5 bases, 7 bases remained unmatched. This CDR3 has 14 residues. Germline V gene data show CDR1 as MNHEY and CDR2 as SVGAGI. With regard to this clonotype: What it recognizes is unknown.

Universal primer sites and UMIs were introduced during 5'RACE template-switching synthesis of TCR cDNA. Each CDR3 protein is one row after TCRdb ran MiXCR on the 5' RACE reads. Altogether roughly 330,000 distinct CDR3 sequences are present, almost 4% being singletons, with the ten largest covering about 24%. This material consisted of PBMCs, taken 5 days after the yellow fever booster vaccination. The receptor's source is a man aged 18 to 30 who received the YFV17D yellow fever vaccine. The V gene is TRBV6-5, the J gene TRBJ2-1, with TRBD1 matching 7 bases. In nucleotides, the CDR3 is TGTGCCAGCAGCCACAGGGGTTTCCACAATGAGCAGTTCTTC. Residues: CASSHRGFHNEQFF.